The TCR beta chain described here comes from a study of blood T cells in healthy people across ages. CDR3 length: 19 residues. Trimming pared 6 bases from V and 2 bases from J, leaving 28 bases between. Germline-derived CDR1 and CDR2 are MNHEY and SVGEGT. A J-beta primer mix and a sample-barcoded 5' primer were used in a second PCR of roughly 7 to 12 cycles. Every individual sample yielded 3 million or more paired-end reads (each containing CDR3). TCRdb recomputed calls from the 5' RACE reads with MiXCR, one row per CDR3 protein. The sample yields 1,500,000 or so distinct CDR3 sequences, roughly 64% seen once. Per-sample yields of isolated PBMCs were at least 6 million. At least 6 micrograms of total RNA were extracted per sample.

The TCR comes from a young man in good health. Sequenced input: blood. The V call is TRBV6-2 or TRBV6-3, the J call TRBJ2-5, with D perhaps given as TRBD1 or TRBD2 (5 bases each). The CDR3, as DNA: TGTGCCAGCAGCGGAGGCCCAAGGGGCCCAGACGGCCTTCAAGAGACCCAGTACTTC. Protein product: CASSGGPRGPDGLQETQYF.